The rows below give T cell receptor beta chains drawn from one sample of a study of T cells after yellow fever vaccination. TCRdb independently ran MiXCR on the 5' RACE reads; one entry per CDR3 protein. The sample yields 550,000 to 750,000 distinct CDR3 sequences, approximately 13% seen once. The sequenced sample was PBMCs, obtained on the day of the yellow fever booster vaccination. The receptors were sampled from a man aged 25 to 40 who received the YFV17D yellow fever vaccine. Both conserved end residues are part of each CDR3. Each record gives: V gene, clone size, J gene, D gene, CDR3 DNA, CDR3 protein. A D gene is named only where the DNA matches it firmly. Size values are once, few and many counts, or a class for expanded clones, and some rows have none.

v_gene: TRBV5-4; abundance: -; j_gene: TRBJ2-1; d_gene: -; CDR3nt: TGTGCCAGCAACAGGAGAGGGGGGTACGATGAGCAGTTCTTC; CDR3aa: CASNRRGGYDEQFF
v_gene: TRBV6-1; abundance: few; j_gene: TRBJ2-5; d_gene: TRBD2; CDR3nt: TGTGCCAGCAGTCTAGCCCTAGCGGGAAGTACCCAGTACTTC; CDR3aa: CASSLALAGSTQYF
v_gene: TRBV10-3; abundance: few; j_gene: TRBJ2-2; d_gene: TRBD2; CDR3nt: TGTGCCATCACTAGGACAGCGGGGGCCGGGGAGCTGTTTTTT; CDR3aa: CAITRTAGAGELFF
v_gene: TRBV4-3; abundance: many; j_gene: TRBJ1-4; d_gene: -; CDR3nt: TGCGCCAGCAGCCCCGGACAGCCCAAAGGGGATGAAAAACTGTTTTTT; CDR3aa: CASSPGQPKGDEKLFF
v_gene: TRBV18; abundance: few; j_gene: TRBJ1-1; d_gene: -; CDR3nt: TGTGCCAGCTCGCGTAAAACAGGCACTGAAGCTTTCTTT; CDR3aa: CASSRKTGTEAFF
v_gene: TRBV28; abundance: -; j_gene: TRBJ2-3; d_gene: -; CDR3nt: TGTGCCAGCACAGTTCTAGCGCTCACAGATACGCAGTATTTT; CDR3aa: CASTVLALTDTQYF
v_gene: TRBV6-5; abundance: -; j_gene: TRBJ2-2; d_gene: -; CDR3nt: TGTGCCAGCCGCTACGGGGTCCCCGTCGGGGAGCTGTTTTTT; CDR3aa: CASRYGVPVGELFF
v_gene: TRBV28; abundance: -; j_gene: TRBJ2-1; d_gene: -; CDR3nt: TGTGCCACCTGCCGGGACTTCGTCAATGAGCAGTTCTTC; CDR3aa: CATCRDFVNEQFF
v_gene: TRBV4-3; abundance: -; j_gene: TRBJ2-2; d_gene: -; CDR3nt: TGCGCCAGCAGCCGGATTGACGGAGCCGGCGGGGAGCTGTTTTTT; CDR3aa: CASSRIDGAGGELFF
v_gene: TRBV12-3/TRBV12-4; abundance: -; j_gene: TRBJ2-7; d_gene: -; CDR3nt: TGTGCCAGCGCCCAGCTATCGGGTCCCTACGAGCAGTACTTC; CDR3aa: CASAQLSGPYEQYF
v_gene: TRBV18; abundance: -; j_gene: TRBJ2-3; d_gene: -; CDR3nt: TGTGCCAGCTCTCCCGGAGCCCCGGGGTCGGATACGCAGTATTTT; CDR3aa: CASSPGAPGSDTQYF
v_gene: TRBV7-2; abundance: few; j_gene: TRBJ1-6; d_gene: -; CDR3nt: TGTGCCAGCAGCTCCGAATTTAATTCACCCCTCCACTTT; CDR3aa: CASSSEFNSPLHF
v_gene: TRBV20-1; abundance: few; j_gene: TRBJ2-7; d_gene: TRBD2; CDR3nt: TGCAGTGCGGAAAACCCTAGCGGGCTGAACTACGAGCAGTACTTC; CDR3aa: CSAENPSGLNYEQYF
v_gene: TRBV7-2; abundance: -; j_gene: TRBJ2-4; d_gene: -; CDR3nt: TGTGCCAGCAGTAATAGTGACATTCAGCACTTC; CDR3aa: CASSNSDIQHF
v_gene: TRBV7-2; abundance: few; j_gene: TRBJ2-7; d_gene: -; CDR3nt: TGTGCCAGCAGTTACCGGGACTCGGCCGTAGAGCAGTACTTC; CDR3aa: CASSYRDSAVEQYF
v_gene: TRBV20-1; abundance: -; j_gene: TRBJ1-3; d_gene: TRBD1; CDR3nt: TGCAGTGCGCCCGACAGGGCCTTTGGAAACACCATATATTTT; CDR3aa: CSAPDRAFGNTIYF
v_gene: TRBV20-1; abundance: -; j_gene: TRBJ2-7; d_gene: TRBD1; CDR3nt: TGCAGTGCTAGAGATTTACAGGGGAATGGGGTAGCGAGCGAGCAGTACTTC; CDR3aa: CSARDLQGNGVASEQYF
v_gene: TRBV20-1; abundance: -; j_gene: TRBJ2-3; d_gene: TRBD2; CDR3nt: TGCAGTGCGAGTCCTAGACTAGCGGGAGTAACAGATACGCAGTATTTT; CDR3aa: CSASPRLAGVTDTQYF
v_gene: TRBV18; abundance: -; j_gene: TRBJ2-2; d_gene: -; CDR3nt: TGTGCCAGCTCACTCCGGGACGGAAACACCGGGGAGCTGTTTTTT; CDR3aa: CASSLRDGNTGELFF
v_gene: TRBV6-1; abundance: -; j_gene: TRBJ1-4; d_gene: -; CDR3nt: TGTGCCAGCAGTGGGCCTTCAGCAACTAATGAAAAACTGTTTTTT; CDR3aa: CASSGPSATNEKLFF
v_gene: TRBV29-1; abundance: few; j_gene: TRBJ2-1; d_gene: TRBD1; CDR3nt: TGCAGCGTTGGGACAGGGGTTAGCAATGAGCAGTTCTTC; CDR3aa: CSVGTGVSNEQFF
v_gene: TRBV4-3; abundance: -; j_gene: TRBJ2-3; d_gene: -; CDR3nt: TGCGCCAGCAGCCAAGACTTGGGGAGGCCAGATACGCAGTATTTT; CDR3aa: CASSQDLGRPDTQYF
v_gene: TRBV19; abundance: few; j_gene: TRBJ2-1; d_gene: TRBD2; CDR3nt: TGTGCCAGTAGTATCGGCCTAGCGGAACTCCGGCAGTTCTTC; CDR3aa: CASSIGLAELRQFF
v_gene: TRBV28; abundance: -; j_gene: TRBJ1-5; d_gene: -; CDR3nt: TGTGCCAGCAGTTTGAGCCGGGACCAACAGCCCCAGCATTTT; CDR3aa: CASSLSRDQQPQHF
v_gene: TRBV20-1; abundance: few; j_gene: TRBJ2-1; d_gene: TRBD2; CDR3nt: TGCAGTGCTAGGCATCGCGTAACTAGCGTGGTGTTCTTC; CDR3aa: CSARHRVTSVVFF
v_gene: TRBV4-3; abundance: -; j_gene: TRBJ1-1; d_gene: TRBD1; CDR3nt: TGCGCCAGCAACGACAGGGGAAACACTGAAGCTTTCTTT; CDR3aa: CASNDRGNTEAFF
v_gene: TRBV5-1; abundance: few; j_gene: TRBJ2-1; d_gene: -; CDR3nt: TGCGCCAGCAGCTTGGATGAGTTCCCTCCGGTCTACAATGAGCAGTTCTTC; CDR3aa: CASSLDEFPPVYNEQFF
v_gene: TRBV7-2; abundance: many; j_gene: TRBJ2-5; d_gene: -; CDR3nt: TGTGCCAGCAGCTTGGGGACACAGTCAGAGACCCAGTACTTC; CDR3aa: CASSLGTQSETQYF
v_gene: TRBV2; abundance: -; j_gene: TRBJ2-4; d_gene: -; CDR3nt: TGTGCCAGCAGTGAACAGGGTATCCAAAACATTCAGTACTTC; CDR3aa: CASSEQGIQNIQYF
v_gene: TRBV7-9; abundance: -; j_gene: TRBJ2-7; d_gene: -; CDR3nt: TGTGCCACCAGCCCCGGGGTCTCCTACGAGCAGTACTTC; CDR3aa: CATSPGVSYEQYF
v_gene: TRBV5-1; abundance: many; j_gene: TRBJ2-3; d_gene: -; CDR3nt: TGCGCCAGCAGCTCCCGCGGAACTAGCACAGATACGCAGTATTTT; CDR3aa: CASSSRGTSTDTQYF
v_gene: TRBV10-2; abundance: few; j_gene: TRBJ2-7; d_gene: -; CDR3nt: TGCGCCAGCCGAGAGGCGGGTAGGACCTACGAGCAGTACTTC; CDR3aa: CASREAGRTYEQYF
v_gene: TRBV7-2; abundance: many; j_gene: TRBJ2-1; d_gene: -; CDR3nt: TGTGCCAGCAGCTTATGGGGCTTCGGCGGGAACTCCTACAATGAGCAGTTCTTC; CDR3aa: CASSLWGFGGNSYNEQFF